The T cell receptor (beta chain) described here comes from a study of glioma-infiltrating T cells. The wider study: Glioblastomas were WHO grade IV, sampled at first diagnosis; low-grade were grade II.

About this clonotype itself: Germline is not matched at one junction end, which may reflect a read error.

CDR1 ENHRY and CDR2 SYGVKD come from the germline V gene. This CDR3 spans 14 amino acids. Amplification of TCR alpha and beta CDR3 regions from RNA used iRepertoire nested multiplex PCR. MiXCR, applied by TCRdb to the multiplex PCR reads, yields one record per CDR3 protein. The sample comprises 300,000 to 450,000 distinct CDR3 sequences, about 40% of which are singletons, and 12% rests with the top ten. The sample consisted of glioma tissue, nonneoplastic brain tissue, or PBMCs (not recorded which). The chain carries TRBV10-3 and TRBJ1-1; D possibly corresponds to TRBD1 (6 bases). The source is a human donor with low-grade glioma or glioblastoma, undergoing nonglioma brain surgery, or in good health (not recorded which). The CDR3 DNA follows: TGTGCCGTCAGTGAACAGGGTGTAAACACTGAAGCTTTCTTT. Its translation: CAVSEQGVNTEAFF.